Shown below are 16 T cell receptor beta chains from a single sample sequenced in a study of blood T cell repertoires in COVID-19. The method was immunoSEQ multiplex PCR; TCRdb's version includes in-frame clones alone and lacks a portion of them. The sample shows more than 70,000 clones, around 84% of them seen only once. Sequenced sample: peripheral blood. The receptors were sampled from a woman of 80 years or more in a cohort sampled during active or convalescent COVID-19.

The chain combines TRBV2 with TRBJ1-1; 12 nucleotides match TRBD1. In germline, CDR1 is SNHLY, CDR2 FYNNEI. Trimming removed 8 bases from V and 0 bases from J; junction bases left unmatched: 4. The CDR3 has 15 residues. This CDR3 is CASRDRGLMNTEAFF. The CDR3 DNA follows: TGTGCCAGCCGGGACAGGGGGCTGATGAACACTGAAGCTTTCTTT.

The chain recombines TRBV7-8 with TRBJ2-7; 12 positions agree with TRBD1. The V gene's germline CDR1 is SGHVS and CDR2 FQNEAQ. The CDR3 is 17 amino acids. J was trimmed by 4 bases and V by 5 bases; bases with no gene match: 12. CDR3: CASSPAPWDRGQYEQYF. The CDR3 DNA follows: TGTGCCAGCAGCCCCGCTCCCTGGGACAGGGGGCAGTACGAGCAGTACTTC.

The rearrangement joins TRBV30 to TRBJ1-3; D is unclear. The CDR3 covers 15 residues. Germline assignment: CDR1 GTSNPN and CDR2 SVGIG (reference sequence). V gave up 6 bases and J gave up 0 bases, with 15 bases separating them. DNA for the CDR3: TGTGCCTGCCGATTGGGCGCCTACTCTGGAAACACCATATATTTT. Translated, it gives CACRLGAYSGNTIYF.

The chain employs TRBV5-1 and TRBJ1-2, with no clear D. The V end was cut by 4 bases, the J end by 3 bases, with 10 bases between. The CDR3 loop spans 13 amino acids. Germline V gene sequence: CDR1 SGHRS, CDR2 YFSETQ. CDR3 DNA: TGCGCCAGCAGCCCGACTGTTGACTATGGCTACACCTTC. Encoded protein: CASSPTVDYGYTF.

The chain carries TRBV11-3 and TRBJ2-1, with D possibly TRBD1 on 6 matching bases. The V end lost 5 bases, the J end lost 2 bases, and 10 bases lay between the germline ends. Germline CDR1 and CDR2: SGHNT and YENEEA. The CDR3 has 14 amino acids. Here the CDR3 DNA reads TGTGCCAGCAGCACGGACAGCCCCTACAATGAGCAGTTCTTC. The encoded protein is CASSTDSPYNEQFF.

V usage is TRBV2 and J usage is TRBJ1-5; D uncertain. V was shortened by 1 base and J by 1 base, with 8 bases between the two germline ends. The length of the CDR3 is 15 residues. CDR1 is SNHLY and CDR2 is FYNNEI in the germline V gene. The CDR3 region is CASSEDGGSNQPQHF. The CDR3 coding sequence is TGTGCCAGCAGTGAAGATGGCGGAAGCAATCAGCCCCAGCATTTT.

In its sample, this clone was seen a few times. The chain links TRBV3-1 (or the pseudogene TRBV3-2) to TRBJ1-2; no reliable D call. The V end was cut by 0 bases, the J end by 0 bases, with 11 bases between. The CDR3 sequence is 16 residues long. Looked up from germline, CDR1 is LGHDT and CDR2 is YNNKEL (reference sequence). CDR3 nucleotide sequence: TGTGCCAGCAGCCAAGAGGGCACCGGATCTAACTATGGCTACACCTTC. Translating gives CASSQEGTGSNYGYTF.

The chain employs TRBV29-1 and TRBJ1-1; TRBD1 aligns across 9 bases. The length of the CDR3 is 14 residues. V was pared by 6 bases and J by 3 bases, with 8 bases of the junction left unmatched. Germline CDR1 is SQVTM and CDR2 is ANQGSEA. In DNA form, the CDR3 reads TGCAGCGTGTGGACAGGGGAGGGGCACACTGAAGCTTTCTTT. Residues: CSVWTGEGHTEAFF.

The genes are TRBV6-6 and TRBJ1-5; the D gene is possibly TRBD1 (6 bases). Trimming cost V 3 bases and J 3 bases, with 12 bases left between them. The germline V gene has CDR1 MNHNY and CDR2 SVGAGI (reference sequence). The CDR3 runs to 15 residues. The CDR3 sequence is CASSYYTGINQPQHF. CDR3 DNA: TGTGCCAGCAGTTATTATACAGGGATCAATCAGCCCCAGCATTTT.

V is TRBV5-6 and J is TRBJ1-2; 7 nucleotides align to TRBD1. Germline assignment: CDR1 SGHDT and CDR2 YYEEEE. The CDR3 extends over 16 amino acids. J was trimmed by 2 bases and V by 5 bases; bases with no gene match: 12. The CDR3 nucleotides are TGTGCCAGCAGATCCAAGGGGGCCCCCCTAAACTATGGCTACACCTTC. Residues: CASRSKGAPLNYGYTF.

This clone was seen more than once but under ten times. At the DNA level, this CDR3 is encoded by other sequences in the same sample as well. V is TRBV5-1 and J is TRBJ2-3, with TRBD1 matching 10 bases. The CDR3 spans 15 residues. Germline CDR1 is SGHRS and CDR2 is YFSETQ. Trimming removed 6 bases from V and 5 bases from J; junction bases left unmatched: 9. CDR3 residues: CASTDRGQLRDTQYF. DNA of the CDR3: TGCGCCAGCACCGACAGGGGGCAACTACGAGATACGCAGTATTTT.

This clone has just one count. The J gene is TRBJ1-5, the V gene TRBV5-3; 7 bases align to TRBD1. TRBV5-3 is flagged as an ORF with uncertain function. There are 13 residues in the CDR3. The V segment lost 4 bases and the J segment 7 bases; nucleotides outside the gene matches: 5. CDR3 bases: TGTGCCAGAAGCGTTACAGGGGTCCAGCCCCAGCATTTT. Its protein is CARSVTGVQPQHF.

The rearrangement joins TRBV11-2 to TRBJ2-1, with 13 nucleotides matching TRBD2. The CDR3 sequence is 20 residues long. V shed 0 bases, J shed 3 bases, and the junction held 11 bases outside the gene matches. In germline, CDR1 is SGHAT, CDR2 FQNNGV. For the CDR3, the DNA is TGTGCCAGCAGCTTAGATTCAACTAGCGGGAGGGTGAGACTCTACAATGAGCAGTTCTTC. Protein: CASSLDSTSGRVRLYNEQFF.

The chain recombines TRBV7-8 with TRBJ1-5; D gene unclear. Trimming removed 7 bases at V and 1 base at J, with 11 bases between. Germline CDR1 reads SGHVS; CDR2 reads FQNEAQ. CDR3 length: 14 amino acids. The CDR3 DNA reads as TGTGCCAGCACCGAAATAACAAGCAATCAGCCCCAGCATTTT. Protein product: CASTEITSNQPQHF. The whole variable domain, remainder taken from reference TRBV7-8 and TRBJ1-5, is GAGVSQSPRYKVAKRGQDVALRCDPISGHVSLFWYQQALGQGPEFLTYFQNEAQLDKSGLPSDRFFAERPEGSVSTLKIQRTQQEDSAVYLCASTEITSNQPQHFGDGTRLSIL.

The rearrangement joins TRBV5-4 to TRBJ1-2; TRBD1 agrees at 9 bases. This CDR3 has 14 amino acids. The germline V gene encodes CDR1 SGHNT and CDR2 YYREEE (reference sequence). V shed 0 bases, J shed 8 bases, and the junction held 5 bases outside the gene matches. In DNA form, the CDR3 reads TGTGCCAGCAGCTTGGATGACAGGGGGGGCGGCTACACCTTC. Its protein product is CASSLDDRGGGYTF. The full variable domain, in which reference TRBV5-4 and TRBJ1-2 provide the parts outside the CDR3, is ETGVTQSPTHLIKTRGQQVTLRCSSQSGHNTVSWYQQALGQGPQFIFQYYREEENGRGNFPPRFSGLQFPNYSSELNVNALELDDSALYLCASSLDDRGGGYTFGSGTRLTVV.

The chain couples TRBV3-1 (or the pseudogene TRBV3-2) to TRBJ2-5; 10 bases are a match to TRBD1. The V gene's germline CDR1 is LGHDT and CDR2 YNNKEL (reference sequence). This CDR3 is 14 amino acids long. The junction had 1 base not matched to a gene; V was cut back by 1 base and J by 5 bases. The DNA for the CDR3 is TGTGCCAGCAGCCAAGGACAGGGGGCTGAGACCCAGTACTTC. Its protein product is CASSQGQGAETQYF.